The 13 T cell receptor beta chains below all came from one sample that was sequenced in a study of prognosis after radiotherapy for stage I lung cancer. Genomic DNA yielded TCR beta CDR3, amplified by two-round multiplex PCR. Primers (each specific to one TRBV or TRBJ gene) were used in first-round PCR. TCRdb itself ran the multiplex PCR reads through MiXCR, one entry per CDR3 protein. The data show 15,000 to 25,000 distinct CDR3 sequences, with over 25% seen just once and 20% to 25% held by the top ten. This material consisted of PBMCs, taken before or after stereotactic body radiation therapy (not recorded which). The source is a donor at least 50 years old with non-small cell lung cancer.

This clonotype was seen ten or more times. The V call is TRBV28, the J call TRBJ2-3; D may be TRBD1 or TRBD2 (6 bases each). The V end lost 7 bases, the J end lost 2 bases, and 16 bases lay between the germline ends. This CDR3 is 15 amino acids long. Germline values: CDR1 MDHEN, CDR2 SYDVKM. CDR3 sequence: CASTNGGHFTDTQYF. The CDR3 DNA follows: TGTGCCAGCACTAACGGGGGACATTTCACAGATACGCAGTATTTT.

Concerning this clonotype: A clone one base away is much larger, so this may be a read error. V usage is TRBV6-2 or TRBV6-3 and J usage is TRBJ2-5, with 8 positions matching TRBD2. Germline CDR1 is MNHEY and CDR2 is SVGEGT. The CDR3 sequence is 16 residues long. The trim removed 4 bases at V and 5 bases at J, leaving 12 bases unmatched. The CDR3, as DNA: TGTGCCAGCAGTTCTACTTGTGGACTAGCCGGGGAGACCCAGTACTTC. It encodes CASSSTCGLAGETQYF.

In this sample, this clonotype turned up many times. The gene calls are TRBV7-8 and TRBJ1-4; 7 bases are a match to TRBD1. The CDR3 has 14 amino acids. V was pared by 5 bases and J by 8 bases, with 8 bases of the junction left unmatched. Germline lookup yields CDR1 SGHVS and CDR2 FQNEAQ. The CDR3 reads CASSLSTGAEKLFF. CDR3 coding DNA: TGTGCCAGCAGCCTTTCCACAGGGGCCGAAAAACTGTTTTTT.

As for this clonotype: A far larger clone is one nucleotide away, so this likely arose from a read error. CDR3 bases: TGTGCCAGCAGTTGGGCCTTAGGGAGTGAGCAGTTCTTC. It specifies CASSWALGSEQFF. The chain links TRBV6-2 or TRBV6-3 to TRBJ2-1; maybe TRBD2 (5 bases). The CDR3 runs 13 residues. Per the germline V gene, CDR1 is MNHEY and CDR2 is SVGEGT. Trimming took 4 bases from V and 9 from J, leaving 13 bases between them.

This clonotype was observed at least ten times. The chain combines TRBV20-1 with TRBJ2-3; TRBD2 matches 9 bases. This CDR3 comprises 15 residues. V lost 3 bases, J lost 0 bases, and 4 bases stayed unmatched. Germline loops: CDR1 DFQATT, CDR2 SNEGSKA (reference sequence). The DNA of the CDR3 is TGCAGTGCTAGGGGACTAGCTTCTAGCACAGATACGCAGTATTTT. Amino acids: CSARGLASSTDTQYF.

The gene calls are TRBV2 and TRBJ2-7, with a weak D call TRBD1 (5 bases). The CDR3 runs to 14 residues. Germline CDR1 and CDR2: SNHLY and FYNNEI. Trimming stripped 7 bases from V and 2 bases from J, with 15 bases between. The CDR3 coding sequence is TGTGCCAGCACCTCCTGGGGCGGCACCTACGAGCAGTACTTC. It encodes CASTSWGGTYEQYF. Supplemented by reference TRBV2 and TRBJ2-7, the full variable domain reads EPEVTQTPSHQVTQMGQEVILRCVPISNHLYFYWYRQILGQKVEFLVSFYNNEISEKSEIFDDQFSVERPDGSNFTLKIRSTKLEDSAMYFCASTSWGGTYEQYFGPGTRLTVT.

On this clonotype itself: A far larger clone differs by one base, so this is likely a read error. The gene calls are TRBV6-9 and TRBJ2-2; D remains unclear. Per the germline V gene, CDR1 is MNHGY and CDR2 is SVAAGI. Trimming cost V 3 bases and J 6 bases, with 8 bases left between them. The CDR3 is 13 amino acids. CDR3 protein: CASSYTSSGELFF. DNA for the CDR3: TGTGCCAGCAGTTACACAAGCTCCGGGGAGCTGTTTTTT.

This clonotype was picked up many times. V usage is TRBV6-1 and J usage is TRBJ2-7; D is unclear. V was trimmed by 7 bases and J by 5 bases, leaving 9 bases between them. Germline CDR1 MNHNS, CDR2 SASEGT. The CDR3 has 11 residues. The CDR3 here is CASTDHHEQYF. In nucleotides, the CDR3 is TGTGCCAGCACCGACCACCACGAGCAGTACTTC.

Remarks on this clonotype: A single base is all that separates this from a far larger clone, so a read error is likely. The J gene is TRBJ2-5, the V gene TRBV20-1; D uncertain. The J call may be mistaken, given a closer DNA end match to TRBJ2-1. Looked up from germline, CDR1 is DFQATT and CDR2 is SNEGSKA (reference sequence). The CDR3 runs to 15 residues. The CDR3 sequence is CSARDSLRVMSEQFF. CDR3 coding DNA: TGCAGTGCTAGAGATAGTCTTCGTGTGATGAGTGAGCAGTTCTTC.

Regarding this clonotype: Since a much larger clone is just one base distant, this may be a read error. The V gene is TRBV19, the J gene TRBJ2-5; tentatively, D is TRBD2 (6 bases). CDR3 length equals 14 residues. Germline V CDR1 and CDR2: LNHDA, SQIVND (reference sequence). The DNA for the CDR3 is TGTGCCAGCAACCACGAGGGGACTCAAGGGACCCAGTACTTC. Translating gives CASNHEGTQGTQYF.

This clonotype was picked up many times. This rearrangement joins TRBV6-2 or TRBV6-3 to TRBJ2-1; D call uncertain. The CDR3 spans 16 residues. V lost 0 bases to trimming and J lost 4 bases, with 13 bases between them. Germline CDR1 is MNHEY and CDR2 is SVGEGT. In DNA, the CDR3 is TGTGCCAGCAGTTACTCGACTCTGGCAGATTACAATGAGCAGTTCTTC. It specifies CASSYSTLADYNEQFF.

The chain employs TRBV10-3 and TRBJ2-1; D is unclear. The CDR3 is 17 amino acids. The V end lost 0 bases, the J end lost 4 bases, and 16 bases lay between the germline ends. From germline, CDR1 is ENHRY and CDR2 SYGVKD. In nucleotides, the CDR3 is TGTGCCATCAGTGAGTCGCCTACTTGGCCCCTTTACAATGAGCAGTTCTTC. Protein product: CAISESPTWPLYNEQFF.

As concerns this clonotype: A far larger clone is a single base away, which makes a read error likely. The J gene is TRBJ2-1, the V gene TRBV6-4, with a weak D call TRBD1 (6 bases). This CDR3 contains 15 residues. Per the germline V gene, CDR1 is MRHNA and CDR2 is SNTAGT. The CDR3 bases are TGTGCCAGCAGTCAGGGGTTGGGAACCTACGATGAGCAGTTCTTC. Translating it yields CASSQGLGTYDEQFF.